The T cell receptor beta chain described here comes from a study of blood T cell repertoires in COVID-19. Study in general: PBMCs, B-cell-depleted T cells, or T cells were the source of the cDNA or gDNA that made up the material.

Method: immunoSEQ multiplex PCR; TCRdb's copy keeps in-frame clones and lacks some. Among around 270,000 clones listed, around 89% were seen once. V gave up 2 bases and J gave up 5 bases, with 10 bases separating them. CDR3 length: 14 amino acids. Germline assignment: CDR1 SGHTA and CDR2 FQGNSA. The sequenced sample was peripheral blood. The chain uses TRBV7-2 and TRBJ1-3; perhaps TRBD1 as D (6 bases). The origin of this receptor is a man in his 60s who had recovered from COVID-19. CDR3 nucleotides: TGTGCCAGCAGCTTACATCAGGGGCGAAACACCATATATTTT. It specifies CASSLHQGRNTIYF. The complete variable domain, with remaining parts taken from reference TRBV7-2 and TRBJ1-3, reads GAGVSQSPSNKVTEKGKDVELRCDPISGHTALYWYRQSLGQGLEFLIYFQGNSAPDKSGLPSDRFSAERTGGSVSTLTIQRTQQEDSAVYLCASSLHQGRNTIYFGEGSWLTVV.